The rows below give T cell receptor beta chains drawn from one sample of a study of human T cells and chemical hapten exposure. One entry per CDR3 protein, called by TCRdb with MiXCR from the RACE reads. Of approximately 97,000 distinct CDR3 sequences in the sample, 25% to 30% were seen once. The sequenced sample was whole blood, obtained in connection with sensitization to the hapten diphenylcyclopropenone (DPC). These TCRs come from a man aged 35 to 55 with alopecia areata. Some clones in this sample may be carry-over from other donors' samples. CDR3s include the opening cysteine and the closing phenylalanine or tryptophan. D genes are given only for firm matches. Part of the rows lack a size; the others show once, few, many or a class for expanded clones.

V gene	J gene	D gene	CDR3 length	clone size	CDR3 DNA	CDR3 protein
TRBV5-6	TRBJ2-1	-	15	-	TGTGCCAGCAGCTACAGGAAGGAGACCAACAATGAGCAGTTCTTC	CASSYRKETNNEQFF
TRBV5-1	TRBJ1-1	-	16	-	TGCGCCAGCAGCTTCACGCCCGTCGCGTCGAACACTGAAGCTTTCTTT	CASSFTPVASNTEAFF
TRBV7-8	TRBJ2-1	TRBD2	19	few	TGTGCCAGCAGCTTTGGTGGTAGCGGGAGGAGTGGCCCCTACAATGAGCAGTTCTTC	CASSFGGSGRSGPYNEQFF
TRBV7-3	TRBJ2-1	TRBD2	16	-	TGTGCCAGCAGCTTAATAGCGGGAGGATTTTACAATGAGCAGTTCTTC	CASSLIAGGFYNEQFF
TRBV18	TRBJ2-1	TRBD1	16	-	TGTGCCAGCTTTCTGAACAGGGGAAGCTCCTACAATGAGCAGTTCTTC	CASFLNRGSSYNEQFF
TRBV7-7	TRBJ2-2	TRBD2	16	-	TGTGCCAGCAGCTCAAGCGGGAGGGGCAACACCGGGGAGCTGTTTTTT	CASSSSGRGNTGELFF
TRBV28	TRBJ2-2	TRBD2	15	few	TGTGCCAGCAGTTTTCTAGCGGGAGTGGACGGGGAGCTGTTTTTT	CASSFLAGVDGELFF
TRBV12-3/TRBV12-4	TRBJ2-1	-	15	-	TGTGCCAGCAGTCCGGGTGGATCGTTCTACAATGAGCAGTTCTTC	CASSPGGSFYNEQFF
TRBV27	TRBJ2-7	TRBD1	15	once	TGTGCCAGCAGGGCCGGGACAGGGGGCTCTCGGGAGCAGTACTTC	CASRAGTGGSREQYF
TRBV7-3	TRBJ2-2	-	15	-	TGTGCCAGCAGCTCGTCTTCGGCGGGGACCGGGGAGCTGTTTTTT	CASSSSSAGTGELFF
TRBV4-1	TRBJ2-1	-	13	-	TGCGCCAGCAGCAGAGATCTCTGGAATGAGCAGTTCTTC	CASSRDLWNEQFF
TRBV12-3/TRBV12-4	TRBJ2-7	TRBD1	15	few	TGTGCCAGCAGCCCTAGGGACAGGGGACCCTACGAGCAGTACTTC	CASSPRDRGPYEQYF
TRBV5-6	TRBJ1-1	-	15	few	TGTGCCAGCAGTATTCCTGGGGAAGGGGGCACTGAAGCTTTCTTT	CASSIPGEGGTEAFF
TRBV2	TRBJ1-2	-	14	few	TGTGCCAGCAGTGACCGGGGGGGGGCCTATGGCTACACCTTC	CASSDRGGAYGYTF
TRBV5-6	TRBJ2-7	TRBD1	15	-	TGTGCCAGCAGCTTCTTGGGACAGGGGATCTACGAGCAGTACTTC	CASSFLGQGIYEQYF
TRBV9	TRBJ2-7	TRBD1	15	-	TGTGCCAGCAGCACGGGACAGATGAATACCTACGAGCAGTACTTC	CASSTGQMNTYEQYF
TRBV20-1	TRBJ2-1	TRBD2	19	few	TGCAGTGCTAGACGATTTGCCCACTCCGGGACTAGCGTTTACAATGAGCAGTTCTTC	CSARRFAHSGTSVYNEQFF
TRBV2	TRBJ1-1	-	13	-	TGTGCCAGCAGGGACCAGGGTGTCACTGAAGCTTTCTTT	CASRDQGVTEAFF
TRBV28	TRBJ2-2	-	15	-	TGTGCCAGCAGTTTTCAGGGAAAGAACACCGGGGAGCTGTTTTTT	CASSFQGKNTGELFF
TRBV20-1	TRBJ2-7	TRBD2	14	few	TGCAGTGCGAGCCATCCTAGCGGGAGAGGCGAGCAGTACTTC	CSASHPSGRGEQYF
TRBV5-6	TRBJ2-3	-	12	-	TGTGCCAGCAGCCAGAGAAGGACCCTGCAGTATTTT	CASSQRRTLQYF
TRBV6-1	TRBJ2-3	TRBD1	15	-	TGTGCCAGCAGGTTCGTGGGACAGGGACGAGATACGCAGTATTTT	CASRFVGQGRDTQYF
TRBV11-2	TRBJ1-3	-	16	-	TGTGCCAGCAGCTTAGGGAGAGACCGCTCTGGAAACACCATATATTTT	CASSLGRDRSGNTIYF
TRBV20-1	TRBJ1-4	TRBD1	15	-	TGCAGTGCTAGGGAGGACAGGGGGAGTCGGGAAAAACTGTTTTTT	CSAREDRGSREKLFF
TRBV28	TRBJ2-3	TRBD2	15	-	TGTGCCAGCAGTTTCCGCGGGGGGGCAGCAGATACGCAGTATTTT	CASSFRGGAADTQYF
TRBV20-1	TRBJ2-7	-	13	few	TGCAGCGGAAGCCAAACCTCTCACTACGAGCAGTACTTC	CSGSQTSHYEQYF
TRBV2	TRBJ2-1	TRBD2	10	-	TGTGCCAGCAGTTCTAGCGGCCTACGGTTC	CASSSSGLRF
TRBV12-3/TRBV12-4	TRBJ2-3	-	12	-	TGTGCCAGCAGTTCCGACACAGATACGCAGTATTTT	CASSSDTDTQYF
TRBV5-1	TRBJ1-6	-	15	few	TGCGCCAGCAGCTTGGACAGGGTCGGTAATTCACCCCTCCACTTT	CASSLDRVGNSPLHF
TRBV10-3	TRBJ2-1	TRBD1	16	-	TGTGCCATCAGTGAGAGTGACAGGGGGTTGGCGGATGAGCAGTTCTTC	CAISESDRGLADEQFF
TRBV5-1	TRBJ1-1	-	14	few	TGCGCCAGCAGCTCCGGGACGTTGAACACTGAAGCTTTCTTT	CASSSGTLNTEAFF
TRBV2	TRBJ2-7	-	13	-	TGTGCCAGCAGTGAAGAATTTGCGGGCGAGCAGTACTTC	CASSEEFAGEQYF
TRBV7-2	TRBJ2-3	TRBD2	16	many	TGTGCCAGCAGCTTGACTAGCGGGAGGGCCACAGATACGCAGTATTTT	CASSLTSGRATDTQYF
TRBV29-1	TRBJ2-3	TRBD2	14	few	TGCAGCGTCGGACTAGCGGGAGACGCAGATACGCAGTATTTT	CSVGLAGDADTQYF
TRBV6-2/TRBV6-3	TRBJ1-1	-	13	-	TGTGCCAGCAGCCGTAGCATGAACACTGAAGCTTTCTTT	CASSRSMNTEAFF
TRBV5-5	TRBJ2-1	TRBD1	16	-	TGTGCCAGCAGTCCTATCACGGGACAGGGCTACAATGAGCAGTTCTTC	CASSPITGQGYNEQFF
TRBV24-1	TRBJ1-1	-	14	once	TGTGCCACCAGTGGCCCCGGGAGAGGGGCTGAAGCTTTCTTT	CATSGPGRGAEAFF
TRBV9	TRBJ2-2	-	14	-	TGTGCCAGCAGTGAAGACTGGAACACCGGGGAGCTGTTTTTT	CASSEDWNTGELFF
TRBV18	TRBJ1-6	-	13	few	TGTGCCAGCTCACCTCAGGAAAATTCACCCCTCCACTTT	CASSPQENSPLHF
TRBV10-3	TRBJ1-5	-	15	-	TGTGCCATCAGTGACCTAACGGAGAACAATCAGCCCCAGCATTTT	CAISDLTENNQPQHF
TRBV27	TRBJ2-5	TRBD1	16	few	TGTGCCAGCAGCCTGGGGACAGGCTTCCAAGGAGAGACCCAGTACTTC	CASSLGTGFQGETQYF
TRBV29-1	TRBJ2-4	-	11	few	TGCAGCGCTGGACCCCGAGAGCGACAGTACTTC	CSAGPRERQYF
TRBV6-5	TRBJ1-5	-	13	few	TGTGCCAGCAGTTCGACCTACAATCAGCCCCAGCATTTT	CASSSTYNQPQHF
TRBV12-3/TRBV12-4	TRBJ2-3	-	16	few	TGTGCCAGCAGTTACCCTGGAGCATGGAGGAGAGATACGCAGTATTTT	CASSYPGAWRRDTQYF
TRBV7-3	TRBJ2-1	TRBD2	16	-	TGTGCCAGCAGCCCCATGGTAGCGGGCCAGAACAATGAGCAGTTCTTC	CASSPMVAGQNNEQFF
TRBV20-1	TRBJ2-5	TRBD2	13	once	TGCAGTGTAATAGCGGGAGGTCGAGAGACCCAGTACTTC	CSVIAGGRETQYF
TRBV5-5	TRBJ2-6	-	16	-	TGTGCCAGCAGCCCTGGGGGGAGCTCTGGGGCCAACGTCCTGACTTTC	CASSPGGSSGANVLTF
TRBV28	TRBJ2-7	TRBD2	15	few	TGTGCCAGCAGTTCCCCTAGCGGGAGTGTCCACGAGCAGTACTTC	CASSSPSGSVHEQYF
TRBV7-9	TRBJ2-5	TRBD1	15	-	TGTGCCAGCAGCTTAGCGGGGACAGGGTTTGAGACCCAGTACTTC	CASSLAGTGFETQYF
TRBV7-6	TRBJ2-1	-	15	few	TGTGCCAGCAGCTTTGGGGACCAGGAGTACTATGAGCAGTTCTTC	CASSFGDQEYYEQFF